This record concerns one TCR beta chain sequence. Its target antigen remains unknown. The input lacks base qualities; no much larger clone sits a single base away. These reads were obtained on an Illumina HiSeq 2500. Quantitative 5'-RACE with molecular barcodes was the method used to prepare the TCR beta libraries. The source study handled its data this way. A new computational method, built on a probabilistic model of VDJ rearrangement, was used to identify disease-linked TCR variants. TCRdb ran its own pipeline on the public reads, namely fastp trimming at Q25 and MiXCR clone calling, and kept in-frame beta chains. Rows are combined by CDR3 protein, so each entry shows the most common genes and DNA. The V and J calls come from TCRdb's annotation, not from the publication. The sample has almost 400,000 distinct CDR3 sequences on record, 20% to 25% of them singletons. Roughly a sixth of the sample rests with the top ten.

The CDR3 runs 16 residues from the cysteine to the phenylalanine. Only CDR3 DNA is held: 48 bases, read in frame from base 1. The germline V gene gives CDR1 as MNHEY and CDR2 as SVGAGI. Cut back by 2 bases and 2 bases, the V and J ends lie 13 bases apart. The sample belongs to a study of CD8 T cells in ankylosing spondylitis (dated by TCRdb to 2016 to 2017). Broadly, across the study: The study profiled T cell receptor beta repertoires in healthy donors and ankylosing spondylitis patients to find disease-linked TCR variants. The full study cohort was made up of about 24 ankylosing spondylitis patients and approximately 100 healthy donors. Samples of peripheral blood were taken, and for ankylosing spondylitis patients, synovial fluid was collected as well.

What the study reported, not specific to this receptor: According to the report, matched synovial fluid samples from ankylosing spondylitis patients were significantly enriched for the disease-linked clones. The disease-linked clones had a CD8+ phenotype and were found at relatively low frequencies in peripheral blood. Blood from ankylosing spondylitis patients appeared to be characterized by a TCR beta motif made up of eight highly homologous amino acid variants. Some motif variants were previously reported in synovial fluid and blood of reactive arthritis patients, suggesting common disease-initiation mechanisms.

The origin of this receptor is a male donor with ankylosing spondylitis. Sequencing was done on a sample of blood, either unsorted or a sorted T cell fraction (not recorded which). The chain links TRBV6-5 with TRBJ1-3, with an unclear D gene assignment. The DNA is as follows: TGTGCCAGCAGTTACGAGTCGGAGGGTGCTGGAAACACCATATATTTT. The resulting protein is CASSYESEGAGNTIYF.